The clone carrying this T cell receptor (beta chain) has a handful of counts. Its specificity is unknown. Germline V gene data show CDR1 as SGHRS and CDR2 as YFSETQ. The CDR3 has 15 residues. J lost 1 base, V lost 3 bases, and 3 bases had no gene match. This sample was included in a study of T cells after yellow fever vaccination. Using its own MiXCR run on the 5' RACE reads, TCRdb lists one record per CDR3 protein. In the table there are 350,000 to 550,000 distinct CDR3 sequences, 15% to 20% of which are singletons. General observations from the study: Clonotype sharing between CD4 and CD8 compartments was small.

This material consisted of PBMCs, taken before the yellow fever booster vaccination. The chain employs TRBV5-1 and TRBJ2-5, with TRBD2 matching over 10 bases. The source is a man aged 18-30 years who received the YFV17D yellow fever vaccine. Here the CDR3 reads CASSSGLASQETQYF. Here the CDR3 DNA reads TGCGCCAGCAGCTCGGGACTAGCGAGCCAAGAGACCCAGTACTTC.